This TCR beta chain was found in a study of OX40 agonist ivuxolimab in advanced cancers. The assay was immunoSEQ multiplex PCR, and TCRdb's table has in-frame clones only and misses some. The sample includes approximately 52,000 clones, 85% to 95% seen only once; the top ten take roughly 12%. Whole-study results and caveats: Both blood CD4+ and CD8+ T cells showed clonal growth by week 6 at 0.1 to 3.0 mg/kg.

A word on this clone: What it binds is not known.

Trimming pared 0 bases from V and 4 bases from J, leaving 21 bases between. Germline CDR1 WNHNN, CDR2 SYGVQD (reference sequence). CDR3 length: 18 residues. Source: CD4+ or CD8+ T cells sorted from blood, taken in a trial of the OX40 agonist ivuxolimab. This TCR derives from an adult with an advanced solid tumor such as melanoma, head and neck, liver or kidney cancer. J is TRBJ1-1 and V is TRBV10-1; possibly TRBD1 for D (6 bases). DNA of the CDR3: TGCGCCAGCAGTGAGTCGGGAAAGGATGTGGGACATTTCACTGAAGCTTTCTTT. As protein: CASSESGKDVGHFTEAFF.